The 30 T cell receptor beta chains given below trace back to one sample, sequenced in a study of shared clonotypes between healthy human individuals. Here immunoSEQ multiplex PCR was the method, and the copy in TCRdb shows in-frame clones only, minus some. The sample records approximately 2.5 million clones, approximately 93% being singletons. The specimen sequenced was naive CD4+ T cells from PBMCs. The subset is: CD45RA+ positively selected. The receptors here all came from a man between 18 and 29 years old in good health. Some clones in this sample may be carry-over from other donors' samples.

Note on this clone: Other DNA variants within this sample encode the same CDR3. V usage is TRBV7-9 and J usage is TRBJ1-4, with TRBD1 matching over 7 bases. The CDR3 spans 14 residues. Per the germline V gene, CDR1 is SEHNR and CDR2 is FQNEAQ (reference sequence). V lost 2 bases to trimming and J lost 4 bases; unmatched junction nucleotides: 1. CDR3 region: CASSLRQGNEKLFF. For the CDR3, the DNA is TGTGCCAGCAGCTTACGACAGGGTAATGAAAAACTGTTTTTT.

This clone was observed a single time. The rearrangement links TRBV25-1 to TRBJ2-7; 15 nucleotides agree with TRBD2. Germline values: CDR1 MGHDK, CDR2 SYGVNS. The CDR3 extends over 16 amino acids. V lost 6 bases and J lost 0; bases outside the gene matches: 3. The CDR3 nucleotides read TGTGCCAGCAGAGGACTAGCGGGAGGGAGCTCCTACGAGCAGTACTTC. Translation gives CASRGLAGGSSYEQYF.

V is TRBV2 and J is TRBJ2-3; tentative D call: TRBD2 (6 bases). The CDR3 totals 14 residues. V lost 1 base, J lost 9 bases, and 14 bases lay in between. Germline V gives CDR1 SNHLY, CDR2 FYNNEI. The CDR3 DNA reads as TGTGCCAGCAGTGAAGTGAGCGGGTCTGGAACGCAGTATTTT. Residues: CASSEVSGSGTQYF. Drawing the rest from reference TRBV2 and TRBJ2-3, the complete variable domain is EPEVTQTPSHQVTQMGQEVILRCVPISNHLYFYWYRQILGQKVEFLVSFYNNEISEKSEIFDDQFSVERPDGSNFTLKIRSTKLEDSAMYFCASSEVSGSGTQYFGPGTRLTVL.

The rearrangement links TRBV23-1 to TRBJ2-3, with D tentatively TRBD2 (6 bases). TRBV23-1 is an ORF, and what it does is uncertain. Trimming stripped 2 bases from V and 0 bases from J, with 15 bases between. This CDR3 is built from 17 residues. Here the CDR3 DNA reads TGCGCCAGCAGTCAAACCCCGGGACTCCCTAGCACAGATACGCAGTATTTT. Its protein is CASSQTPGLPSTDTQYF.

Written as DNA, the CDR3 is TGTGCCAGCAGTGCTCGCGGCCCGGGGCCCCCAGATACGCAGTATTTT. Encoded protein: CASSARGPGPPDTQYF. The rearrangement uses TRBV6-6 and TRBJ2-3, with D possibly being TRBD1 or TRBD2 (5 bases each). The CDR3 consists of 16 residues. The germline gives CDR1 MNHNY, CDR2 SVGAGI (reference sequence). Trimming took 5 bases from V and 4 from J, leaving 19 bases between them.

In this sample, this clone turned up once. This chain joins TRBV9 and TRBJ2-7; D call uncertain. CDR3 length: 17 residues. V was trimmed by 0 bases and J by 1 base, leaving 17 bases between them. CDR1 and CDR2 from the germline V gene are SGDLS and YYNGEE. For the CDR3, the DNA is TGTGCCAGCAGCGTAGTCCGGTTACTCTTCCGGTCCTACGAGCAGTACTTC. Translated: CASSVVRLLFRSYEQYF.

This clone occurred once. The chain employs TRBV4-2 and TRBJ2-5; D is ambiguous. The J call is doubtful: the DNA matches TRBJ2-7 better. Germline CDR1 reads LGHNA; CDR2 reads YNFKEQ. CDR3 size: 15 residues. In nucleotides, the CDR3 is TGTGCCAGCAGCCAAGGCCCTACGTCACCCTACGAGCAGTACTTC. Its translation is CASSQGPTSPYEQYF.

CDR3 nucleotides: TGTGCCAGCACCCCTCGTTCAGGTGTTGAGCAGTTCTTC. The encoded protein is CASTPRSGVEQFF. The gene calls are TRBV2 and TRBJ2-1, with D hard to call. CDR1 SNHLY and CDR2 FYNNEI come from the germline V gene. Trimming stripped 7 bases from V and 9 bases from J, with 16 bases between. This CDR3 is built from 13 residues.

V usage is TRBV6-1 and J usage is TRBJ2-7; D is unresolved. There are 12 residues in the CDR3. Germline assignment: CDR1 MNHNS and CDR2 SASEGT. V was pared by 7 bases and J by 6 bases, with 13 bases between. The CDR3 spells CASTLRPSEQYF. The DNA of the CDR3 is TGTGCCAGCACCCTGAGGCCCAGCGAGCAGTACTTC.

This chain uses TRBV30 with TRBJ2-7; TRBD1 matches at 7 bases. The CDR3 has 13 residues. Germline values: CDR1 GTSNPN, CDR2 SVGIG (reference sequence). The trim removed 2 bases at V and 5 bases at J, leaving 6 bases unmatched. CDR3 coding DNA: TGTGCCTGGAGTCGACGACAGGGCAACGAGCAGTACTTC. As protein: CAWSRRQGNEQYF.

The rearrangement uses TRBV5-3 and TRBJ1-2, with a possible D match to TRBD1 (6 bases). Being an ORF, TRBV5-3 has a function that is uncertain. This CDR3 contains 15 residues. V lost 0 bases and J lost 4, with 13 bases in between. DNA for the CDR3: TGTGCCAGAAGCTTGGCCCCACAGGGCCCCTATGGCTACACCTTC. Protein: CARSLAPQGPYGYTF.

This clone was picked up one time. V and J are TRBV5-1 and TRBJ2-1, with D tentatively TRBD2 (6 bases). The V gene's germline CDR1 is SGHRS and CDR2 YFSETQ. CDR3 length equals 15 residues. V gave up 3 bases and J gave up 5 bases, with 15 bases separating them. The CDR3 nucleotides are TGCGCCAGCAGCTCCGGCCCGACGGGGGACAATGAGCAGTTCTTC. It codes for CASSSGPTGDNEQFF.

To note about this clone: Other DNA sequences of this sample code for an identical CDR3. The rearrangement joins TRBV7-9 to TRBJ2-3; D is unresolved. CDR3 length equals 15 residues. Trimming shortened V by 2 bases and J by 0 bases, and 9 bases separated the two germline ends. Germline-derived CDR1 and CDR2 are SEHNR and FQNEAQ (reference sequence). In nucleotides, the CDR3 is TGTGCCAGCAGCTTAACGGGCCTGAGCACAGATACGCAGTATTTT. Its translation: CASSLTGLSTDTQYF.

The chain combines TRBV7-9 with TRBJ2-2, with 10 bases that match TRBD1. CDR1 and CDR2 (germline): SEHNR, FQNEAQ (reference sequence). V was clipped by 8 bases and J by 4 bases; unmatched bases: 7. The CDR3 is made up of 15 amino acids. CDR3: CASPSGTGVTGELFF. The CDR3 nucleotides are TGTGCCAGCCCGTCCGGGACAGGGGTCACCGGGGAGCTGTTTTTT.

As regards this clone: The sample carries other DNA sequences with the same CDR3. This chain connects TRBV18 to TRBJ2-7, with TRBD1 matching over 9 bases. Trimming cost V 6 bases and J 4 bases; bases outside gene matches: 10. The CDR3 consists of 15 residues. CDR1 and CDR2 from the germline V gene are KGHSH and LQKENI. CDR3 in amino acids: CASSPPGQGLYEQYF. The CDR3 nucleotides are TGTGCCAGCTCGCCCCCGGGACAGGGTCTTTACGAGCAGTACTTC.

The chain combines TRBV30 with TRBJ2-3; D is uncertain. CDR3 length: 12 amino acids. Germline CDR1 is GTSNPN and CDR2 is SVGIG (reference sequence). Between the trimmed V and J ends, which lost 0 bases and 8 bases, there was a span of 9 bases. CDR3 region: CAWSVTVGTQYF. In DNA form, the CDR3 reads TGTGCCTGGAGTGTTACGGTGGGTACGCAGTATTTT.

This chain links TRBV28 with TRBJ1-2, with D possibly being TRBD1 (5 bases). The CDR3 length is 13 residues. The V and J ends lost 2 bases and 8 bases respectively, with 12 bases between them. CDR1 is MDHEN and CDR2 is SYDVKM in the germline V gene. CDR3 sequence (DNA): TGTGCCAGCAGTTTAGACGGGGGAGGCGGCTACACCTTC. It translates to CASSLDGGGGYTF.

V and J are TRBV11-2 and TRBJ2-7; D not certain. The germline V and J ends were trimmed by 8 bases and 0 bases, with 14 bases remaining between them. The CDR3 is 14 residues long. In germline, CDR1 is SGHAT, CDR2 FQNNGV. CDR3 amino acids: CASGLRADSYEQYF. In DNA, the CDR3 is TGTGCCAGCGGGCTACGGGCAGACTCCTACGAGCAGTACTTC. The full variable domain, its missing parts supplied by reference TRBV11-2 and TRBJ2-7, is EAGVAQSPRYKIIEKRQSVAFWCNPISGHATLYWYQQILGQGPKLLIQFQNNGVVDDSQLPKDRFSAERLKGVDSTLKIQPAKLEDSAVYLCASGLRADSYEQYFGPGTRLTVT.

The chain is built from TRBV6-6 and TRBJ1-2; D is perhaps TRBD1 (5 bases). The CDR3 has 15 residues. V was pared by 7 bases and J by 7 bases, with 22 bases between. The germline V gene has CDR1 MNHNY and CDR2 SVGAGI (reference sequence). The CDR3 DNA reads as TGTGCCAGCAAATCGGCCGGGACGCTGGACCCTGGCTACACCTTC. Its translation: CASKSAGTLDPGYTF.

Here the CDR3 DNA reads TGCGCCAGCAGCTTAGTCGCGGGAGCAGGTATCAGCTACGAGCAGTACTTC. This gives the protein CASSLVAGAGISYEQYF. V usage is TRBV5-1 and J usage is TRBJ2-7; TRBD2 matches 7 bases. The CDR3 extends over 17 amino acids. The J segment lost 3 bases and the V segment lost 2 bases, leaving 14 bases of the junction unmatched. Germline-derived CDR1 and CDR2 are SGHRS and YFSETQ.

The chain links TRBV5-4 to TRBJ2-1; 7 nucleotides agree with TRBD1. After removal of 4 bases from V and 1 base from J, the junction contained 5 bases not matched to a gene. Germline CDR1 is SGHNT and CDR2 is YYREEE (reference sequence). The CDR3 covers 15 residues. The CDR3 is CASSTTGASYNEQFF. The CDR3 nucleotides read TGTGCCAGCAGCACCACAGGGGCTTCCTACAATGAGCAGTTCTTC.

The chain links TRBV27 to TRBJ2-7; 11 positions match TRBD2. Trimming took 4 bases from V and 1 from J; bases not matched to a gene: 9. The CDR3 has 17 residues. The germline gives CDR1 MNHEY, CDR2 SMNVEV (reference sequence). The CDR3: CASSSRTSGPPSYEQYF. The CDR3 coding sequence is TGTGCCAGCAGTTCACGGACTAGCGGGCCCCCTTCCTACGAGCAGTACTTC.

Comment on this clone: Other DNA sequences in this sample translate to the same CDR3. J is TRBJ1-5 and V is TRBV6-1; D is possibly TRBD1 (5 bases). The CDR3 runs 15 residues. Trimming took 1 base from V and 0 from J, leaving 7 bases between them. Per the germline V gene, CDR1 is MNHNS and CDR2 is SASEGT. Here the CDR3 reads CASSEGDGSNQPQHF. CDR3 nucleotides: TGTGCCAGCAGTGAAGGGGACGGTAGCAATCAGCCCCAGCATTTT.

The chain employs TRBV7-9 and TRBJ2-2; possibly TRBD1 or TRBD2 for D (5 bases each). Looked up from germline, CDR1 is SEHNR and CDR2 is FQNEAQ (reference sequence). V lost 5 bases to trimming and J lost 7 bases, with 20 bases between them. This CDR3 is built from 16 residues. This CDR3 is CASSLTGAGSNGELFF. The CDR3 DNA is TGTGCCAGCAGCCTAACCGGGGCAGGTAGTAACGGGGAGCTGTTTTTT.

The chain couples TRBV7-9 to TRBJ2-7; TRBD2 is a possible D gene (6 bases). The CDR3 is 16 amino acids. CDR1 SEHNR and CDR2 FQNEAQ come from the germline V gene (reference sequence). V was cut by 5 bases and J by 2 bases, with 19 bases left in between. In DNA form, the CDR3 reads TGTGCCAGCAGCGCTACTCCGGGACTTCAAGCCTACGAGCAGTACTTC. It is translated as CASSATPGLQAYEQYF.

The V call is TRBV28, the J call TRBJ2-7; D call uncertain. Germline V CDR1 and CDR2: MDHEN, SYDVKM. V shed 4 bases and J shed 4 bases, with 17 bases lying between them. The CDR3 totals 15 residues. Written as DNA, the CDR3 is TGTGCCAGCAGTTCGTTTTCTGGGATGGAATACGAGCAGTACTTC. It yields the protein CASSSFSGMEYEQYF.

The CDR3 spells CASSSQGPIYEQYF. The CDR3 coding sequence is TGTGCCAGCAGTTCGCAGGGACCTATCTACGAGCAGTACTTC. The rearrangement joins TRBV28 to TRBJ2-7; either TRBD1 or TRBD2 may supply D (5 bases each). The CDR3 has 14 amino acids. CDR1 is MDHEN and CDR2 is SYDVKM in the germline V gene. V was pared by 4 bases and J by 3 bases, with 13 bases between. The full variable domain, its missing parts supplied by reference TRBV28 and TRBJ2-7, is DVKVTQSSRYLVKRTGEKVFLECVQDMDHENMFWYRQDPGLGLRLIYFSYDVKMKEKGDIPEGYSVSREKKERFSLILESASTNQTSMYLCASSSQGPIYEQYFGPGTRLTVT.

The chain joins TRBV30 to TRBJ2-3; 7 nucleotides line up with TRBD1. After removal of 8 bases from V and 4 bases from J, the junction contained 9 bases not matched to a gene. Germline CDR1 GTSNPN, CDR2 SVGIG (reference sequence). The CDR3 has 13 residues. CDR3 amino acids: CAGARGIADTQYF. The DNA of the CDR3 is TGTGCCGGGGCCAGGGGGATCGCAGATACGCAGTATTTT. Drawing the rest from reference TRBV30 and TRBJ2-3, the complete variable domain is SQTIHQWPATLVQPVGSPLSLECTVEGTSNPNLYWYRQAAGRGLQLLFYSVGIGQISSEVPQNLSASRPQDRQFILSSKKLLLSDSGFYLCAGARGIADTQYFGPGTRLTVL.

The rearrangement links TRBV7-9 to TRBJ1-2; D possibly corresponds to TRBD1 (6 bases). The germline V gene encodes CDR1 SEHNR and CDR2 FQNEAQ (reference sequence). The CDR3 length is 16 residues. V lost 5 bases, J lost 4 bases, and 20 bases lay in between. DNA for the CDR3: TGTGCCAGCAGCCCTGCTTTGGGGGGCCGCCCCTATGGCTACACCTTC. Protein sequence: CASSPALGGRPYGYTF.

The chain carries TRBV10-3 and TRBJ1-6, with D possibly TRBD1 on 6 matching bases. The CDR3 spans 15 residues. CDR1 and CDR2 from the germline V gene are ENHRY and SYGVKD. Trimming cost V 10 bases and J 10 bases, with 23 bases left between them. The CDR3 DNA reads TGTGCCACTAGAATAACTTTGGACAGTTCCTCACCCCTCCACTTT. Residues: CATRITLDSSSPLHF.